This T cell receptor (beta chain) was captured in a study of human T cells and chemical hapten exposure. For the study at large: A roughly 2 cm by roughly 2 cm inner upper arm patch received 2% DPC for sensitization.

TCRdb analysed the RACE reads with MiXCR anew, one entry per CDR3 protein. The table includes 35,000 to 45,000 distinct CDR3 sequences, more than 9.5% detected once. Germline lookup yields CDR1 SGHAT and CDR2 FQNNGV. V lost 3 bases, J lost 4 bases, and 5 bases stayed unmatched. This CDR3 comprises 14 residues. Study-level points and caveats: Having alopecia, donors may respond immunologically unlike healthy people. Counts of expanded TCRs at PT1 were positively correlated with patch test score.

Described time point: patch test 3, about 24 weeks after DPC sensitization. Treatment meaning: therapeutic diphenylcyclopropenone sensitization with weekly scalp DPC. The authors' total RNA extraction used unfractionated whole blood. With respect to this clonotype: Its target is unknown.

The source is a woman in her 40s with alopecia areata. Some clones in this sample may be carry-over from other donors' samples. This chain uses TRBV11-2 with TRBJ2-7, with 8 nucleotides matching TRBD1. The source was whole blood, collected in connection with sensitization to the hapten diphenylcyclopropenone (DPC). For the CDR3, the DNA is TGTGCCAGCAGCTTTGGACAGGGAATATACGAGCAGTACTTC. It specifies CASSFGQGIYEQYF.